A single sample is the source of the 32 T cell receptor beta chains below, sequenced in a study of shared clonotypes between healthy human individuals. Assay used: immunoSEQ multiplex PCR; TCRdb lists only in-frame clones, some missing. The table has about 980,000 clones, 60% to 85% seen once. The sample comprised memory CD4+ T cells sorted from blood. As to subset: CD45RA-negative fraction. The receptors derive from a young man in good health.

The chain uses TRBV5-4 and TRBJ2-5, with 8 bases that match TRBD2. The CDR3 runs 13 residues. V shed 6 bases, J shed 5 bases, and the junction held 6 bases outside the gene matches. Germline-derived CDR1 and CDR2 are SGHNT and YYREEE (reference sequence). CDR3 coding DNA: TGTGCCAGCACTGCCGGGAGGGGTGAGACCCAGTACTTC. Residues: CASTAGRGETQYF.

The chain uses TRBV6-5 and TRBJ2-1, with a tentative D call TRBD2 (5 bases). The V and J ends lost 2 bases and 0 bases respectively, with 11 bases between them. The CDR3 covers 16 residues. Germline CDR1 is MNHEY and CDR2 is SVGAGI. CDR3 in DNA: TGTGCCAGCAGTTACACCAGCGGAAGCTCCTACAATGAGCAGTTCTTC. Translating gives CASSYTSGSSYNEQFF.

This clone was seen once. The chain couples TRBV7-2 to TRBJ2-6; D is unresolved. From germline, CDR1 is SGHTA and CDR2 FQGNSA. V was pared by 1 base and J by 0 bases, with 10 bases between. This CDR3 contains 17 residues. The CDR3 loop is CASSLVGTNSGANVLTF. The CDR3 nucleotides are TGTGCCAGCAGCTTAGTGGGCACTAACTCTGGGGCCAACGTCCTGACTTTC.

With regard to this clone: This CDR3 is also generated by other DNA sequences in the sample. J is TRBJ1-1 and V is TRBV18; TRBD1 matches 8 bases. The CDR3 loop spans 14 amino acids. From germline, CDR1 is KGHSH and CDR2 LQKENI. The V and J ends lost 6 bases and 5 bases, in that order; junction bases with no gene match: 8. The CDR3 sequence: CASSPSQGATEAFF. The CDR3 coding sequence is TGTGCCAGCTCGCCTAGCCAGGGGGCGACTGAAGCTTTCTTT.

The V gene is TRBV15, the J gene TRBJ2-5, with a weak D call TRBD1 (6 bases). The germline CDR1 and CDR2 sequences are LNHNV and YYDKDF (reference sequence). Trimming cost V 0 bases and J 4 bases, with 15 bases left between them. CDR3 length: 16 amino acids. CDR3 DNA sequence: TGTGCCACCAGCAGAGATCTTAGCGTAGGGGGAGAGACCCAGTACTTC. Residues: CATSRDLSVGGETQYF.

V and J are TRBV10-1 and TRBJ2-3; D perhaps matches TRBD1 (6 bases). V was clipped by 3 bases and J by 4 bases, with 14 bases between them. The V gene's germline CDR1 is WNHNN and CDR2 SYGVQD (reference sequence). The CDR3 contains 15 residues. CDR3 in amino acids: CASSEIQGGSDTQYF. DNA for the CDR3: TGCGCCAGCAGTGAAATACAGGGCGGTTCAGATACGCAGTATTTT.

The chain is built from TRBV30 and TRBJ2-7; D uncertain. CDR3 length equals 11 residues. Trimming stripped 0 bases from V and 6 bases from J, with 6 bases between. CDR1 is GTSNPN and CDR2 is SVGIG in the germline V gene (reference sequence). The CDR3 region has the DNA TGTGCCTGGAGTGTAATGATCGAGCAGTACTTC. Encoded protein: CAWSVMIEQYF. Variable domain in full (rest from reference TRBV30 and TRBJ2-7): SQTIHQWPATLVQPVGSPLSLECTVEGTSNPNLYWYRQAAGRGLQLLFYSVGIGQISSEVPQNLSASRPQDRQFILSSKKLLLSDSGFYLCAWSVMIEQYFGPGTRLTVT.

The rearrangement uses TRBV7-2 and TRBJ2-5, with TRBD2 identical over 7 bases. The V gene's germline CDR1 is SGHTA and CDR2 FQGNSA. Trimming cost V 1 base and J 5 bases; bases outside gene matches: 10. This CDR3 spans 16 amino acids. The CDR3 region is CASSLEILASGETQYF. The CDR3 DNA follows: TGTGCCAGCAGCTTAGAGATCCTGGCTAGCGGTGAGACCCAGTACTTC. Using reference TRBV7-2 and TRBJ2-5 for the parts outside the CDR3, the full variable domain is GAGVSQSPSNKVTEKGKDVELRCDPISGHTALYWYRQSLGQGLEFLIYFQGNSAPDKSGLPSDRFSAERTGGSVSTLTIQRTQQEDSAVYLCASSLEILASGETQYFGPGTRLLVL.

This chain connects TRBV7-3 to TRBJ2-2; D call uncertain. Trimming left V 5 bases short and J 0 bases short, with 4 bases between. Per the germline V gene, CDR1 is SGHTA and CDR2 is FQGTGA. This CDR3 region has 13 residues. CDR3 in amino acids: CASSPANTGELFF. The CDR3 DNA sequence: TGTGCCAGCAGCCCTGCGAACACCGGGGAGCTGTTTTTT.

The CDR3 DNA reads as TGTGCCAGCTCAAGGGACAGGGTTGACGAGCAGTACTTC. Translation: CASSRDRVDEQYF. This chain connects TRBV18 to TRBJ2-7; 9 bases are a match to TRBD1. The CDR3 is made up of 13 amino acids. Germline V gene data show CDR1 as KGHSH and CDR2 as LQKENI. The trim removed 5 bases at V and 5 bases at J, leaving 4 bases unmatched.

The rearrangement links TRBV11-3 to TRBJ2-7; TRBD2 aligns across 9 bases. The CDR3 length is 17 residues. Looked up from germline, CDR1 is SGHNT and CDR2 is YENEEA. V lost 1 base and J lost 4; bases outside the gene matches: 11. CDR3 protein: CASSLVDRREGEYEQYF. CDR3 coding DNA: TGTGCCAGCAGCTTAGTCGATAGGCGGGAGGGTGAATACGAGCAGTACTTC.

V usage is TRBV7-9 and J usage is TRBJ2-2; no definite D call. Per germline, CDR1 SEHNR and CDR2 FQNEAQ (reference sequence). V was clipped by 5 bases and J by 7 bases, with 8 bases between them. CDR3 length equals 12 residues. For the CDR3, the DNA is TGTGCCAGCAGCCCCTCAAACGGGGAGCTGTTTTTT. Translating gives CASSPSNGELFF.

This sequence joins TRBV7-2 and TRBJ1-1; possibly TRBD1 for D (6 bases). This CDR3 comprises 15 residues. The germline V gene has CDR1 SGHTA and CDR2 FQGNSA. Trimming removed 1 base at V and 1 base at J, with 10 bases between. CDR3 protein: CASSLDYRANTEAFF. Here the CDR3 DNA reads TGTGCCAGCAGCTTAGACTACAGGGCGAACACTGAAGCTTTCTTT.

To note about this clone: Other nucleotide sequences in the sample specify the same CDR3. V usage is TRBV5-1 and J usage is TRBJ1-3; D is possibly TRBD1 (6 bases). Germline CDR1 SGHRS, CDR2 YFSETQ. CDR3 length: 14 residues. Trimming stripped 4 bases from V and 1 base from J, with 9 bases between. CDR3 region: CASSPDRSGNTIYF. CDR3 sequence (DNA): TGCGCCAGCAGCCCAGACAGGTCTGGAAACACCATATATTTT.

The CDR3 coding sequence is TGTGCCAGCAGCTTGGGGGACACTTATAATGAAAAACTGTTTTTT. Its protein product is CASSLGDTYNEKLFF. The genes are TRBV7-9 and TRBJ1-4, with D tentatively TRBD1 (6 bases). The CDR3 extends over 15 amino acids. Trimming removed 3 bases from V and 4 bases from J, with 12 bases in between. Germline assignment: CDR1 SEHNR and CDR2 FQNEAQ (reference sequence).

Note on this clone: Its ends do not fully match the called genes, so a read error is possible. The CDR3 DNA sequence: TGTGCCCTCAGTGAGTCATTTGGGGGGCGCAACCCCACTAGCACAGATACGCAGTATTTT. Its translation is CALSESFGGRNPTSTDTQYF. V and J are TRBV10-3 and TRBJ2-3, with D possibly called TRBD1 or TRBD2 (6 bases each). The CDR3 extends over 20 amino acids. Germline loops: CDR1 ENHRY, CDR2 SYGVKD.

This clone has ten or more counts. The chain employs TRBV15 and TRBJ2-2; D uncertain. This CDR3 is built from 15 residues. V dropped 1 base and J dropped 10 bases, with 16 bases sitting between them. Germline V gene lookup returns CDR1 LNHNV and CDR2 YYDKDF (reference sequence). CDR3 coding DNA: TGTGCCACCAGCAGAGGAATTGAACCGTATTTGGAGCTGTTTTTT. It specifies CATSRGIEPYLELFF.

J is TRBJ2-3 and V is TRBV30, with a tentative D call TRBD2 (7 bases). Trimming stripped 5 bases from V and 0 bases from J, with 18 bases between. The CDR3 runs 16 residues. The germline V gene has CDR1 GTSNPN and CDR2 SVGIG (reference sequence). The CDR3 loop is CAWGRAGTSSTDTQYF. The CDR3 DNA sequence: TGTGCCTGGGGGAGGGCCGGGACATCTAGCACAGATACGCAGTATTTT.

The chain employs TRBV4-3 and TRBJ2-7; D is unclear. From germline, CDR1 is LGHNA and CDR2 YSLEER. The CDR3 is made up of 13 amino acids. V was trimmed by 3 bases and J by 3 bases, leaving 9 bases between them. This CDR3 reads CASSQETLYEQYF. The CDR3 DNA reads TGCGCCAGCAGCCAGGAGACACTCTACGAGCAGTACTTC.

CDR3 DNA: TGCGCCAGCAGCCGAGCGCCAGGGGCCCGACAAGAGACCCAGTACTTC. Protein: CASSRAPGARQETQYF. This sequence joins TRBV5-1 and TRBJ2-5, with TRBD1 as a possible D gene (6 bases). V lost 4 bases, J lost 2 bases, and 18 bases lay in between. The CDR3 covers 16 residues. In germline, CDR1 is SGHRS, CDR2 YFSETQ.

The rearrangement uses TRBV29-1 and TRBJ1-1; tentative D call: TRBD1 (5 bases). This CDR3 contains 13 residues. CDR1 SQVTM and CDR2 ANQGSEA come from the germline V gene. Trimming took 8 bases from V and 4 from J, leaving 17 bases between them. The DNA of the CDR3 is TGCAGCACCCGGGACGGTGGCGCCACTGAAGCTTTCTTT. Translating it yields CSTRDGGATEAFF.

The J gene is TRBJ2-7, the V gene TRBV7-9, with D maybe TRBD2 (5 bases). CDR3 size: 18 residues. CDR1 and CDR2 from the germline V gene are SEHNR and FQNEAQ (reference sequence). V was pared by 5 bases and J by 2 bases, with 25 bases between. CDR3 sequence: CASSPRIGETRMTYEQYF. The CDR3 bases are TGTGCCAGCAGCCCCCGAATTGGGGAAACTAGGATGACCTACGAGCAGTACTTC.

J is TRBJ2-1 and V is TRBV5-6; D remains ambiguous. Trimming took 2 bases from V and 0 from J, leaving 9 bases between them. CDR3 length equals 15 residues. CDR1 is SGHDT and CDR2 is YYEEEE in the germline V gene. DNA of the CDR3: TGTGCCAGCAGCTTTGGGCAGAGCTCCTACAATGAGCAGTTCTTC. It codes for CASSFGQSSYNEQFF.

The chain joins TRBV28 to TRBJ2-2, with D possibly matching TRBD2 (6 bases). Trimming cost V 3 bases and J 5 bases, with 7 bases left between them. The CDR3 runs to 13 residues. From germline, CDR1 is MDHEN and CDR2 SYDVKM. The CDR3 DNA reads as TGTGCCAGCAGTTTCCGGGGGACCGGGGAGCTGTTTTTT. Encoded protein: CASSFRGTGELFF.

The chain recombines TRBV7-3 with TRBJ2-5; 12 nucleotides line up with TRBD2. V was clipped by 5 bases and J by 5 bases; unmatched bases: 9. This CDR3 has 16 amino acids. Germline CDR1 SGHTA, CDR2 FQGTGA. CDR3 amino acids: CASSPTLAGGAETQYF. The CDR3 coding sequence is TGTGCCAGCAGCCCTACACTAGCGGGGGGAGCGGAGACCCAGTACTTC.

This rearrangement joins TRBV5-5 to TRBJ1-1; the D is unclear. Germline loops: CDR1 SGHKS, CDR2 YYEKEE (reference sequence). V shed 1 base and J shed 0 bases, with 13 bases lying between them. CDR3 length equals 16 residues. This CDR3 reads CASSLFLQHLNTEAFF. The CDR3 nucleotides are TGTGCCAGCAGCTTGTTTCTGCAGCACCTGAACACTGAAGCTTTCTTT.

The chain employs TRBV5-1 and TRBJ2-3; TRBD2 matches at 7 bases. Germline assignment: CDR1 SGHRS and CDR2 YFSETQ. This CDR3 region has 15 residues. Unmatched junction bases numbered 3, after V lost 2 bases and J lost 0 bases. CDR3 in amino acids: CASSFAGVSTDTQYF. The CDR3 nucleotides are TGCGCCAGCAGCTTCGCGGGGGTTAGCACAGATACGCAGTATTTT.

The chain combines TRBV7-2 with TRBJ1-2; perhaps TRBD1 as D (6 bases). V was pared by 5 bases and J by 2 bases, with 9 bases between. The CDR3 loop spans 13 amino acids. The V gene's germline CDR1 is SGHTA and CDR2 FQGNSA. The CDR3 loop reads CASSTTGNYGYTF. CDR3 coding DNA: TGTGCCAGCAGCACCACAGGGAACTATGGCTACACCTTC.

The chain couples TRBV11-2 to TRBJ2-7; 9 nucleotides align to TRBD1. V was pared by 1 base and J by 4 bases, with 5 bases of the junction left unmatched. CDR1 SGHAT and CDR2 FQNNGV come from the germline V gene. The CDR3 is made up of 15 amino acids. CDR3 in amino acids: CASSLGGTGIYEQYF. For the CDR3, the DNA is TGTGCCAGCAGCTTAGGAGGGACAGGGATTTACGAGCAGTACTTC.

Worth noting for this clone: Other DNA sequences within the sample encode an identical CDR3. V usage is TRBV7-2 and J usage is TRBJ1-1; D is perhaps TRBD1 (6 bases). The germline CDR1 and CDR2 sequences are SGHTA and FQGNSA. V was clipped by 5 bases and J by 4 bases, with 17 bases between them. The CDR3 is 15 residues long. The CDR3 nucleotides read TGTGCCAGCAGCCCAGACCGGGGGCGAGGCACTGAAGCTTTCTTT. Protein sequence: CASSPDRGRGTEAFF.

The chain employs TRBV4-3 and TRBJ2-3; D gene uncertain. Germline assignment: CDR1 LGHNA and CDR2 YSLEER. This CDR3 has 14 amino acids. Trimming shortened V by 5 bases and J by 2 bases, and 11 bases separated the two germline ends. CDR3 region: CASSTGENTDTQYF. DNA of the CDR3: TGCGCCAGCAGCACCGGAGAGAACACAGATACGCAGTATTTT.

V gene TRBV4-1 combines with J gene TRBJ1-1; TRBD1 is a possible D gene (5 bases). The CDR3 spans 15 residues. V lost 1 base to trimming and J lost 0 bases, with 9 bases between them. Per germline, CDR1 MGHRA and CDR2 YSYEKL. This CDR3 reads CASSQVPGLNTEAFF. In DNA form, the CDR3 reads TGCGCCAGCAGCCAAGTTCCAGGGCTGAACACTGAAGCTTTCTTT.